This T cell receptor (beta chain) came from a study of spatial heterogeneity in lung cancer. Across the whole study: After resection, follow-up PBMC samples were sequenced when available, at a median of approximately 2 years later.

Time point meaning: blood at routine non-recurrence follow-up after resection. The CDR3 covers 14 residues. Germline lookup yields CDR1 DFQATT and CDR2 SNEGSKA (reference sequence). The V gene end was trimmed by 5 bases and the J gene end by 2 bases; junction bases not matched to a gene: 6. TCRdb reprocessed the 5' RACE reads via MiXCR and lists one record per CDR3 protein. Of 50,000 or so distinct CDR3 sequences in the sample, over 9.5% were seen once. This clonotype was seen only a few times. The clonotype was recovered from a male donor with early-stage non-small cell lung cancer. This chain links TRBV20-1 with TRBJ2-7; the match to TRBD1 covers 10 bases. The specimen was PBMCs, collected at follow-up. CDR3 bases: TGCAGTGCTTACCCGGGACAGGGGACCTACGAGCAGTACTTC. Encoded protein: CSAYPGQGTYEQYF.